The 9 T cell receptor beta chains below were found in one sample sequenced in a study of blood T cell repertoires in COVID-19. The method was immunoSEQ multiplex PCR; TCRdb's version includes in-frame clones alone and lacks a portion of them. The sample has 200,000 to 250,000 clones, more than 75% seen once. The specimen was peripheral blood. The receptor source for this set is a man of 80 years or more with acute or convalescent COVID-19.

The chain is built from TRBV29-1 and TRBJ1-5, with D perhaps TRBD1 (5 bases). This CDR3 has 13 amino acids. Germline V CDR1 and CDR2: SQVTM, ANQGSEA. Trimming cost V 4 bases and J 7 bases, with 14 bases left between them. The CDR3 nucleotides read TGCAGCGTTGTAGAAGGGGTCGGACAGCCCCAGCATTTT. Translation: CSVVEGVGQPQHF.

V gene TRBV11-2 combines with J gene TRBJ1-2; 10 bases align to TRBD1. V lost 4 bases to trimming and J lost 4 bases; unmatched junction nucleotides: 6. The CDR3 totals 15 residues. Germline V gene data show CDR1 as SGHAT and CDR2 as FQNNGV. CDR3 protein: CASSSRQGAGYGYTF. In DNA, the CDR3 is TGTGCCAGCAGCTCAAGACAGGGGGCTGGCTATGGCTACACCTTC.

This clone has just one count. This rearrangement joins TRBV28 to TRBJ1-4; maybe TRBD1 (5 bases). The germline V gene has CDR1 MDHEN and CDR2 SYDVKM. Trimming left V 4 bases short and J 0 bases short, with 6 bases between. This CDR3 contains 14 residues. CDR3 nucleotide sequence: TGTGCCAGCAGTTGGACAACAACTAATGAAAAACTGTTTTTT. Its translation is CASSWTTTNEKLFF.

This chain links TRBV11-3 with TRBJ2-3; D ambiguous. In germline, CDR1 is SGHNT, CDR2 YENEEA. The CDR3 runs to 13 residues. With 5 bases removed from V and 2 bases from J, the gap between germline ends came to 8 bases. The CDR3 region is CASSTYTTDTQYF. As DNA, the CDR3 is TGTGCCAGCAGCACTTATACCACAGATACGCAGTATTTT.

The V and J genes are TRBV28 and TRBJ2-7, with 14 bases identical to TRBD2. There are 15 residues in the CDR3. Germline lookup yields CDR1 MDHEN and CDR2 SYDVKM. V gave up 8 bases and J gave up 7 bases; unmatched junction bases: 10. This CDR3 reads CASRPGTSGSWEQYV. As DNA, the CDR3 is TGTGCCAGCCGCCCCGGGACTAGCGGGAGTTGGGAGCAGTACGTC.

This clone was counted between two and nine times. This chain joins TRBV12-3 or TRBV12-4 and TRBJ1-2; the D is unclear. The CDR3 contains 13 residues. Trimming removed 6 bases from V and 4 bases from J, with 12 bases in between. The CDR3 loop reads CASRVTAGYGYTF. In DNA form, the CDR3 reads TGTGCCAGCAGGGTGACGGCGGGCTATGGCTACACCTTC.

The chain has TRBV15 and TRBJ1-1; TRBD1 might be the D (5 bases). The germline CDR1 and CDR2 sequences are LNHNV and YYDKDF (reference sequence). V lost 3 bases, J lost 2 bases, and 10 bases lay in between. This CDR3 has 14 amino acids. CDR3 residues: CATSRGGDNTEAFF. CDR3 DNA sequence: TGTGCCACCAGCAGGGGGGGGGATAACACTGAAGCTTTCTTT.

This chain uses TRBV5-1 with TRBJ1-4; D is perhaps TRBD1 (5 bases). In germline, CDR1 is SGHRS, CDR2 YFSETQ. The CDR3 spans 13 residues. The germline V and J ends were trimmed by 4 bases and 7 bases, with 11 bases remaining between them. DNA for the CDR3: TGCGCCAGCAGCCTCGGAGGGGCTGAAAAACTGTTTTTT. It yields the protein CASSLGGAEKLFF.

This chain links TRBV6-5 with TRBJ2-3; 8 nucleotides agree with TRBD2. Germline lookup yields CDR1 MNHEY and CDR2 SVGAGI. The ends lost 8 bases at V and 7 bases at J; junction bases unmatched: 8. This CDR3 region has 13 residues. The CDR3 spells CASGAGGYYTQYF. The CDR3 DNA reads as TGTGCCAGCGGCGCGGGAGGTTACTATACGCAGTATTTT.